This TCR beta chain derives from a study of blood T cell repertoires in COVID-19. The CDR3 totals 14 residues. The V gene lost 3 bases and the J gene lost 3 bases, with 11 bases spanning the gap. Germline V gives CDR1 SGHAT, CDR2 FQNNGV. Sequencing was performed with immunoSEQ multiplex PCR; in TCRdb, only in-frame clones are kept and a portion is missing. The data show under 450,000 clones, roughly nine tenths seen once. The TCR was taken from a woman in her thirties or forties who had been exposed to COVID-19. Sequenced sample: PBMCs or T cells enriched from blood (not recorded which). V and J are TRBV11-2 and TRBJ2-5, with D perhaps TRBD2 (7 bases). CDR3 DNA sequence: TGTGCCAGCAGCTTTCGGGGGGCGAAAGAGACCCAGTACTTC. As protein: CASSFRGAKETQYF.